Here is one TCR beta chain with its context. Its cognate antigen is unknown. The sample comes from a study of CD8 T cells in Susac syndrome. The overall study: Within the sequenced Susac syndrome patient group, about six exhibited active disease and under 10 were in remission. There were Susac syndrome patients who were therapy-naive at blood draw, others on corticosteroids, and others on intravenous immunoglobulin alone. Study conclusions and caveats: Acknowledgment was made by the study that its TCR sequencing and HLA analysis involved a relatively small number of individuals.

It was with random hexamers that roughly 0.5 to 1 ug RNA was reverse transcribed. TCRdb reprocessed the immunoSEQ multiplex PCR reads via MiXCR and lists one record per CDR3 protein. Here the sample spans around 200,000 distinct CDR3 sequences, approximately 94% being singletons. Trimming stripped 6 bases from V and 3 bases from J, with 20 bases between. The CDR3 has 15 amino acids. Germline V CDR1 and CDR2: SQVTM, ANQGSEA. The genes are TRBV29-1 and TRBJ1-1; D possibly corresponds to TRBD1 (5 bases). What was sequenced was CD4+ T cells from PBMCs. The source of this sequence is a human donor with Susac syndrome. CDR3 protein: CSVAGRMTPDTEAFF. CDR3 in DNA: TGCAGCGTGGCGGGACGTATGACCCCTGACACTGAAGCTTTCTTT. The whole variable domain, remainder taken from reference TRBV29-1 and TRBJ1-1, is SAVISQKPSRDICQRGTSLTIQCQVDSQVTMMFWYRQQPGQSLTLIATANQGSEATYESGFVIDKFPISRPNLTFSTLTVSNMSPEDSSIYLCSVAGRMTPDTEAFFGQGTRLTVV.